The source of this TCR beta chain is a study of blood T cell repertoires in COVID-19. Study as a whole: COVID-19 samples from acute and convalescent phases originated in the United States, Italy and Spain. Sources were T cells, B-cell-depleted T cells, or PBMCs; the material itself was cDNA or gDNA.

In the study's own analysis: Using reference gene primer amplification, nucleated cell counts were estimated. Profiling relied on immunoSEQ multiplex PCR, and the TCRdb table lists in-frame clones only, not all of them. D and trimming come from the DNA, and the V and J calls and clone size come from that table. There are around 310,000 clones in the sample; almost 90% occur only once, and around 0.97% lies in the top ten. The CDR3 is 14 amino acids. Germline CDR1 SSHAT, CDR2 FNYEAQ (reference sequence). Seattle's cohort entered during active infection and was followed longitudinally. This chain uses TRBV7-7 with TRBJ2-7; 10 bases fit TRBD1. This clonotype was sampled from a woman aged 35 to 49 with COVID-19, enrolled during active disease. Sequenced material: peripheral blood. CDR3 in amino acids: CARKKTGGGYEQYF. CDR3 in DNA: TGTGCTCGTAAGAAGACAGGGGGCGGCTACGAGCAGTACTTC.